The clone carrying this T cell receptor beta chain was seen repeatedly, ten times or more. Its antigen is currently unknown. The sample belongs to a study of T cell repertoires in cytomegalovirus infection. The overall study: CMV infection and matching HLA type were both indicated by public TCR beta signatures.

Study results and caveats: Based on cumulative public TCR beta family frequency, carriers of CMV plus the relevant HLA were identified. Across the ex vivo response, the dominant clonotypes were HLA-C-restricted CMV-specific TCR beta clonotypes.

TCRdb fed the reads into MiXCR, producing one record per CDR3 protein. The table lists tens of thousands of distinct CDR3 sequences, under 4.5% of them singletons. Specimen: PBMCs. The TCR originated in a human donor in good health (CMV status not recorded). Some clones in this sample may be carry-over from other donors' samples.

The CDR3 sequence is CASSPQGGREDTQYF. CDR3 DNA: TGTGCCAGCAGTCCACAGGGGGGAAGGGAAGATACGCAGTATTTT. V and J are TRBV7-3 and TRBJ2-3, with 8 positions matching TRBD1. The trim removed 6 bases at V and 5 bases at J, leaving 10 bases unmatched. Per the germline V gene, CDR1 is SGHTA and CDR2 is FQGTGA. The CDR3 runs 15 residues.